These 32 T cell receptor beta chains were all obtained from the same sample, sequenced in a study of CD8 T cells in ankylosing spondylitis. A single record per CDR3 protein comes from TCRdb applying MiXCR to the 5' RACE reads. The table records about 340,000 distinct CDR3 sequences, about 15% of them present only once. The sequenced material came from blood, either unsorted or a sorted T cell fraction (not recorded which). The receptors originated from a male donor with ankylosing spondylitis or in good health (not recorded which).

The chain combines TRBV7-9 with TRBJ1-2; D gene ambiguous. The V end lost 1 base, the J end lost 7 bases, and 13 bases lay between the germline ends. The CDR3 runs to 14 residues. Per germline, CDR1 SEHNR and CDR2 FQNEAQ (reference sequence). CDR3 protein: CASSLDGRQLGYTF. DNA of the CDR3: TGTGCCAGCAGCTTAGATGGCAGGCAACTTGGCTACACCTTC.

This clonotype was seen only a few times. The rearrangement links TRBV25-1 to TRBJ2-7; D may be TRBD1 or TRBD2 (5 bases each). Trimming stripped 4 bases from V and 4 bases from J, with 17 bases between. Per the germline V gene, CDR1 is MGHDK and CDR2 is SYGVNS. The CDR3 contains 15 residues. CDR3: CASSGMGRLLYEQYF. CDR3 DNA sequence: TGTGCCAGCAGTGGCATGGGACGCTTACTATACGAGCAGTACTTC.

The chain uses TRBV4-1 and TRBJ2-7, with 8 bases that match TRBD2. V was pared by 0 bases and J by 2 bases, with 15 bases of the junction left unmatched. CDR3 length: 19 amino acids. Per the germline V gene, CDR1 is MGHRA and CDR2 is YSYEKL. The CDR3 is CASSQDQEPLAGLTYEQYF. The CDR3 DNA is TGCGCCAGCAGCCAAGATCAAGAACCGTTAGCGGGGCTTACCTACGAGCAGTACTTC.

The DNA of the CDR3 is TGTGCCAGCAGTTTACCCAGAGCGGGGGCCTACGAGCAGTACTTC. Translating gives CASSLPRAGAYEQYF. This chain uses TRBV12-3 or TRBV12-4 with TRBJ2-7; 8 bases fit TRBD2. V was pared by 2 bases and J by 2 bases, with 5 bases of the junction left unmatched. The CDR3 totals 15 residues.

The V call is TRBV24-1, the J call TRBJ2-1; TRBD1 matches at 9 bases. The CDR3 extends over 17 amino acids. V lost 4 bases to trimming and J lost 4 bases; unmatched junction nucleotides: 10. Germline V lookup: CDR1 KGHDR, CDR2 SFDVKD. The CDR3 DNA sequence: TGTGCCACCAGTGAAGGGACAGGGATTAGGGGGTACAATGAGCAGTTCTTC. This codes for CATSEGTGIRGYNEQFF.

This chain connects TRBV19 to TRBJ2-1; the D gene could be TRBD1 or TRBD2 (6 bases each). The CDR3 has 18 residues. V was shortened by 5 bases and J by 7 bases, with 27 bases between the two germline ends. Per germline, CDR1 LNHDA and CDR2 SQIVND (reference sequence). The CDR3 reads CASSLRGGRQEVGNEQFF. The CDR3 DNA reads as TGTGCCAGTAGTCTTCGAGGGGGGCGGCAAGAGGTTGGGAATGAGCAGTTCTTC.

Ten or more counts support this clonotype. This chain links TRBV5-1 with TRBJ1-1; the match to TRBD1 covers 7 bases. Germline values: CDR1 SGHRS, CDR2 YFSETQ. CDR3 size: 13 residues. J gave up 3 bases and V 2 bases, and 1 base lay outside the gene matches. The CDR3 DNA reads as TGCGCCAGCAGCTTTGACAGGGACACTGAAGCTTTCTTT. Residues: CASSFDRDTEAFF.

This clonotype was observed a few times. V and J are TRBV15 and TRBJ2-3, with unresolved D. Per the germline V gene, CDR1 is LNHNV and CDR2 is YYDKDF (reference sequence). This CDR3 is 12 amino acids long. Trimming shortened V by 3 bases and J by 5 bases, and 6 bases separated the two germline ends. CDR3 DNA: TGTGCCACCAGCAGGGAAAGAGATACGCAGTATTTT. Its protein product is CATSRERDTQYF.

The chain couples TRBV24-1 to TRBJ2-1, with D tentatively TRBD2 (6 bases). Deletions cut 2 bases from V and 9 bases from J, with 19 bases between. Germline V CDR1 and CDR2: KGHDR, SFDVKD. The CDR3 contains 16 residues. CDR3 loop: CATSDSTGLAIGEQFF. In nucleotides, the CDR3 is TGTGCCACCAGTGATTCAACGGGGCTAGCGATTGGTGAGCAGTTCTTC.

This clonotype was observed a few times. V and J are TRBV7-9 and TRBJ2-7, with D possibly called TRBD1 or TRBD2 (6 bases each). Per the germline V gene, CDR1 is SEHNR and CDR2 is FQNEAQ (reference sequence). Trimming removed 4 bases at V and 2 bases at J, with 18 bases between. The CDR3 covers 16 residues. CDR3: CASSWPSGALPYEQYF. In nucleotides, the CDR3 is TGTGCCAGCAGCTGGCCCTCGGGGGCATTGCCCTACGAGCAGTACTTC.

This clonotype has just a few counts. This chain uses TRBV5-1 with TRBJ2-5, with D tentatively TRBD2 (6 bases). The V gene's germline CDR1 is SGHRS and CDR2 YFSETQ. Trimming took 4 bases from V and 5 from J, leaving 18 bases between them. CDR3 length: 15 amino acids. As DNA, the CDR3 is TGCGCCAGCAGCGTGTCGGGGGACCCGGCGGAGACCCAGTACTTC. Amino acids: CASSVSGDPAETQYF.

This clonotype was seen more than once but under ten times. The chain has TRBV11-2 and TRBJ1-4, with 9 bases fitting TRBD1. Germline V gene data show CDR1 as SGHAT and CDR2 as FQNNGV. This CDR3 is built from 15 residues. V shed 5 bases and J 7 bases; nucleotides not matched to a gene: 8. CDR3 residues: CASSRGTGRSEKLFF. CDR3 bases: TGTGCCAGCAGCCGAGGGACAGGGAGGAGTGAAAAACTGTTTTTT. Full variable domain (missing parts from reference TRBV11-2 and TRBJ1-4): EAGVAQSPRYKIIEKRQSVAFWCNPISGHATLYWYQQILGQGPKLLIQFQNNGVVDDSQLPKDRFSAERLKGVDSTLKIQPAKLEDSAVYLCASSRGTGRSEKLFFGSGTQLSVL.

This chain connects TRBV5-1 to TRBJ1-5; 12 bases are shared with TRBD1. Germline V lookup: CDR1 SGHRS, CDR2 YFSETQ. The CDR3 consists of 16 residues. V dropped 2 bases and J dropped 7; count of bases not matched to a gene: 7. CDR3 residues: CASSLSGTGGGQPQHF. The CDR3 DNA reads TGCGCCAGCAGCTTATCCGGGACAGGGGGCGGGCAGCCCCAGCATTTT.

Ten or more counts support this clonotype. The chain combines TRBV28 with TRBJ1-2; D remains unclear. From germline, CDR1 is MDHEN and CDR2 SYDVKM. Trimming shortened V by 6 bases and J by 1 base, and 6 bases separated the two germline ends. The CDR3 is 12 amino acids. The DNA for the CDR3 is TGTGCCAGCAGCGGGATTAACTATGGCTACACCTTC. It translates to CASSGINYGYTF.

This clonotype came up a few times. CDR3 sequence: CASSFGIAGAQYEQYF. CDR3 sequence (DNA): TGTGCCAGCAGCTTTGGCATCGCGGGAGCTCAATACGAGCAGTACTTC. V and J are TRBV5-6 and TRBJ2-7, with 7 nucleotides matching TRBD2. The germline V gene encodes CDR1 SGHDT and CDR2 YYEEEE. CDR3 length: 16 amino acids. V gave up 2 bases and J gave up 4 bases; unmatched junction bases: 12.

This clonotype was detected a few times. The chain carries TRBV7-2 and TRBJ2-3, with 7 nucleotides matching TRBD2. Germline V gene data show CDR1 as SGHTA and CDR2 as FQGNSA. This CDR3 is 15 amino acids long. V lost 5 bases to trimming and J lost 2 bases; unmatched junction nucleotides: 7. The CDR3 nucleotides are TGTGCCAGCAGCCTACGAGCGGGGATCACAGATACGCAGTATTTT. The encoded protein is CASSLRAGITDTQYF.

The CDR3 DNA reads TGTGCCAGCAGTGAAGCGCTTCTCCAGGGTCCTCAAGAGACCCAGTACTTC. Translating it yields CASSEALLQGPQETQYF. The genes are TRBV2 and TRBJ2-5, with D maybe TRBD1 (5 bases). The CDR3 covers 17 residues. V was cut by 0 bases and J by 2 bases, with 16 bases left in between. Germline V gene sequence: CDR1 SNHLY, CDR2 FYNNEI.

This rearrangement joins TRBV2 to TRBJ2-7, with no clear D. CDR1 is SNHLY, CDR2 FYNNEI, per germline. V lost 8 bases, J lost 2 bases, and 7 bases lay in between. The CDR3 is 11 amino acids. As DNA, the CDR3 is TGTGCCAGCTGCAAAACCTACGAGCAGTACTTC. Translating gives CASCKTYEQYF.

This clonotype was observed a handful of times. The chain couples TRBV6-1 to TRBJ2-7; maybe TRBD1 (6 bases). Germline loops: CDR1 MNHNS, CDR2 SASEGT. The CDR3 covers 15 residues. V dropped 5 bases and J dropped 0 bases, with 14 bases sitting between them. CDR3 coding DNA: TGTGCCAGCAGTCCGCCGACAGGTGTCTCCTACGAGCAGTACTTC. It yields the protein CASSPPTGVSYEQYF.

The gene calls are TRBV20-1 and TRBJ2-3, with 7 nucleotides matching TRBD1. Trimming took 3 bases from V and 4 from J; bases not matched to a gene: 10. CDR3 length: 15 amino acids. Germline V gene sequence: CDR1 DFQATT, CDR2 SNEGSKA (reference sequence). The CDR3 reads CSARVGRGSSDTQYF. CDR3 coding DNA: TGCAGTGCTAGGGTGGGCAGGGGGTCTTCAGATACGCAGTATTTT.

This clonotype was seen only a few times. V gene TRBV5-1 combines with J gene TRBJ2-3; 10 positions agree with TRBD2. Germline CDR1 reads SGHRS; CDR2 reads YFSETQ. The trim removed 4 bases at V and 2 bases at J, leaving 7 bases unmatched. This CDR3 is 16 amino acids long. The CDR3 protein is CASSPSSGSVTDTQYF. DNA of the CDR3: TGCGCCAGCAGCCCATCTAGCGGGAGTGTCACAGATACGCAGTATTTT.

In this sample, this clonotype turned up many times. The V gene is TRBV6-5, the J gene TRBJ2-1; 8 bases map to TRBD2. This CDR3 contains 11 residues. Looked up from germline, CDR1 is MNHEY and CDR2 is SVGAGI. Losses at the gene ends were 8 bases for V and 14 bases for J; bases not matched to a gene: 8. CDR3 in DNA: TGTGCCAGCTCTAGAGGAGCGGGAGAGTTCTTC. It specifies CASSRGAGEFF.

This clonotype has only a few counts. The chain is built from TRBV12-3 or TRBV12-4 and TRBJ2-1; tentatively, D is TRBD2 (5 bases). The CDR3 covers 14 residues. V was clipped by 1 base and J by 8 bases, with 12 bases between them. The CDR3 bases are TGTGCCAGCAGTTTAGGTACTAGTAGCGATGAGCAGTTCTTC. Its protein is CASSLGTSSDEQFF.

This sequence joins TRBV20-1 and TRBJ2-1, with 13 bases lining up with TRBD2. The trim removed 6 bases at V and 1 base at J, leaving 3 bases unmatched. This CDR3 spans 15 amino acids. Germline V CDR1 and CDR2: DFQATT, SNEGSKA (reference sequence). This CDR3 is CSATTSGRSYNEQFF. CDR3 in DNA: TGCAGTGCCACGACTAGCGGGAGGTCCTACAATGAGCAGTTCTTC.

The V gene is TRBV6-1, the J gene TRBJ2-3; possible D gene TRBD2, 5 bases. CDR3 length equals 15 residues. Germline CDR1 is MNHNS and CDR2 is SASEGT. V was trimmed by 4 bases and J by 4 bases, leaving 15 bases between them. The CDR3 sequence: CASSGDGLQADTQYF. For the CDR3, the DNA is TGTGCCAGCAGTGGCGACGGACTGCAGGCAGATACGCAGTATTTT.

This clonotype was seen a few times. The CDR3 protein is CAISEAQREYQPQHF. CDR3 nucleotides: TGTGCCATCAGTGAGGCACAACGAGAGTACCAGCCCCAGCATTTT. The genes are TRBV10-3 and TRBJ1-5; no reliable D call. Germline V gene data show CDR1 as ENHRY and CDR2 as SYGVKD. CDR3 length equals 15 residues. Between the trimmed V and J ends, which lost 2 bases and 7 bases, there was a span of 15 bases.

The rearrangement links TRBV12-3 or TRBV12-4 to TRBJ1-1; 7 bases agree with TRBD1. The CDR3 spans 14 residues. The V gene end was trimmed by 3 bases and the J gene end by 7 bases; junction bases not matched to a gene: 8. The CDR3 loop is CASSFAGQAREAFF. The CDR3 coding sequence is TGTGCCAGCAGTTTTGCCGGACAGGCCCGTGAAGCTTTCTTT.

This clonotype was counted at least ten times. The V call is TRBV10-3, the J call TRBJ1-4; D not resolved. Germline CDR1 and CDR2: ENHRY and SYGVKD. V lost 11 bases and J lost 6, with 13 bases in between. The CDR3 is 12 residues long. This CDR3 is CASGLGDEKLFF. DNA for the CDR3: TGTGCCTCCGGGCTCGGGGATGAAAAACTGTTTTTT.

This clonotype has just one count. This sequence joins TRBV20-1 and TRBJ2-5, with 10 nucleotides matching TRBD2. This CDR3 is built from 16 residues. V lost 1 base, J lost 2 bases, and 7 bases stayed unmatched. The germline V gene has CDR1 DFQATT and CDR2 SNEGSKA (reference sequence). CDR3 sequence reads: CSARGGTSGVQETQYF. DNA of the CDR3: TGCAGTGCTAGAGGGGGAACTAGCGGGGTTCAAGAGACCCAGTACTTC.

This clonotype was counted a few times. The chain has TRBV7-2 and TRBJ2-7, with 7 bases aligning to TRBD2. Trimming at V came to 1 base and at J to 2 bases, leaving 2 bases not matched to a gene. Germline V gives CDR1 SGHTA, CDR2 FQGNSA. This CDR3 comprises 14 residues. CDR3: CASSLVGGAYEQYF. As DNA, the CDR3 is TGTGCCAGCAGCTTAGTTGGGGGGGCCTACGAGCAGTACTTC.

There are a few counts of this clonotype. The genes are TRBV10-2 and TRBJ2-1, with TRBD2 matching 8 bases. V was pared by 6 bases and J by 5 bases, with 12 bases of the junction left unmatched. Germline V gene lookup returns CDR1 WSHSY and CDR2 SAAADI. The CDR3 length is 16 residues. CDR3 protein: CASSQIGGLGDNEQFF. CDR3 in DNA: TGCGCCAGCAGCCAAATAGGGGGACTAGGGGACAATGAGCAGTTCTTC.

The rearrangement links TRBV19 to TRBJ2-1; 8 positions agree with TRBD2. The V gene end was trimmed by 5 bases and the J gene end by 0 bases; junction bases not matched to a gene: 6. Germline V gene lookup returns CDR1 LNHDA and CDR2 SQIVND (reference sequence). CDR3 length equals 16 residues. CDR3 in DNA: TGTGCCAGTAGTCATAGCGGGATCAGCTCCTACAATGAGCAGTTCTTC. Residues: CASSHSGISSYNEQFF.